A selection of T cell receptor beta chains follows, all from one sample in a study of patients and donors after allogeneic stem cell transplantation. TCRdb called the RT-PCR reads again in MiXCR, with one record for every CDR3 protein. The data contain about a million distinct CDR3 sequences, roughly 18% of them singletons. The material sequenced was blood, either unsorted or a sorted T cell fraction (not recorded which). Receptors were obtained from a human donor who was either an allogeneic HSCT recipient or a stem cell or donor lymphocyte infusion donor (not recorded which). It is not recorded whose cells these are; they may come from a transplant donor. Each CDR3 is given with its conserved first and last residue. Fields, in order: clone size, D gene, CDR3 length, V gene, J gene, CDR3 DNA, CDR3 protein. D genes are given only for firm matches. Clone size, where shown, is once, few, many, or a class for clones that have expanded.

>NA|TRBD1|13|TRBV20-1|TRBJ1-5
TGCAGCGCCGGGACAGGGCCGAATCAGCCCCAGCATTTT
CSAGTGPNQPQHF
>few|NA|15|TRBV25-1|TRBJ2-7
TGTGCCAGCAGTGCTGGGACAAGGTACCTCTACGAGCAGTACTTC
CASSAGTRYLYEQYF
>NA|TRBD2|16|TRBV20-1|TRBJ2-1
TGCAGTGCTAGTTCGGTTAGCGGGAGGGCCAGGAATGAGCAGTTCTTC
CSASSVSGRARNEQFF
>few|TRBD1|12|TRBV27|TRBJ1-1
TGTGCCAGCAGTCCCCGGACAGGACTCGCTTTCTTT
CASSPRTGLAFF
>NA|TRBD1|13|TRBV30|TRBJ2-1
TGTGCCTTTGACCAGGGGGATTACAATGAGCAGTTCTTC
CAFDQGDYNEQFF
>NA|NA|16|TRBV10-2|TRBJ1-1
TGCGCCAGCAGTGACTTGAGTGGGGGGCTCGGCCCCGAAGCTTTCTTT
CASSDLSGGLGPEAFF
>few|NA|15|TRBV7-2|TRBJ1-2
TGTGCCAGCAGCCCCAAGTCAACAGGGTTGCATGGCTACACCTTC
CASSPKSTGLHGYTF
>few|TRBD2|11|TRBV2|TRBJ2-1
TGCCTAGCGGGGGGACACAATGAGCAGTTCTTC
CLAGGHNEQFF
>NA|NA|14|TRBV28|TRBJ1-4
TGTGCCAGCAGTTCCCCTAGCTCTAATGAAAAACTGTTTTTT
CASSSPSSNEKLFF
>NA|NA|16|TRBV6-1|TRBJ2-7
TGTGCCAGCAGTGCAGGAGGGGGGGCTAGCTCCTACGAGCAGTACTTC
CASSAGGGASSYEQYF
>few|NA|12|TRBV27|TRBJ1-5
TGTGCTACGGGGACTAACAATCAGCCCCAGCATTTT
CATGTNNQPQHF
>many|NA|13|TRBV12-3/TRBV12-4|TRBJ1-6
TGTGCCAGCAGTTACCAGGGTAATTCACCCCTCCACTTT
CASSYQGNSPLHF
>few|NA|17|TRBV24-1|TRBJ2-2
TGTGCCACCAGCATGGGGGGGACACACGCGAACACCGGGGAGCTGTTTTTT
CATSMGGTHANTGELFF
>NA|NA|14|TRBV5-8|TRBJ2-5
TGTGCCAGCAGCCAGGAGGCAGTACAGGAGACCCAGTACTTC
CASSQEAVQETQYF
>NA|TRBD1|14|TRBV18|TRBJ2-2
TGTGCCAGCTCACCAACAGGGGAGACCGGGGAGCTGTTTTTT
CASSPTGETGELFF
>NA|NA|13|TRBV24-1|TRBJ2-3
TGTGCCACCAGTGACAACGACGGGAGATTGCAGTATTTT
CATSDNDGRLQYF
>few|NA|16|TRBV5-1|TRBJ2-5
TGCGCCAGCAGCTTAGATCGGGGGGCGTACCAAGAGACCCAGTACTTC
CASSLDRGAYQETQYF
>few|NA|13|TRBV27|TRBJ1-5
TGTGCCAGCAGTTACACAGGGTATCAGCCCCAGCATTTT
CASSYTGYQPQHF
>few|NA|13|TRBV27|TRBJ2-2
TGTGCCAGTAGTGTCAATAATGGCGGGGAGCTGTTTTTT
CASSVNNGGELFF
>NA|NA|14|TRBV27|TRBJ2-7
TGTGCCAGCAGTACCGGGACCCCTGCCTACGAGCAGTACTTC
CASSTGTPAYEQYF
>few|TRBD1|14|TRBV6-5|TRBJ1-4
TGTGCCAGCAGTTCCACAGGGGGGAGTGAAAAACTGTTTTTT
CASSSTGGSEKLFF
>NA|NA|15|TRBV3-1|TRBJ2-7
TGTGCCAGCAGCCAAGAACGGGGGCCCTCCTACGAGCAGTACTTC
CASSQERGPSYEQYF
>NA|NA|14|TRBV7-2|TRBJ2-5
TGTGCCAGCAGCTTTTCGGGTAGTCCGGAGACCCAGTACTTC
CASSFSGSPETQYF
>NA|NA|15|TRBV9|TRBJ2-1
TGTGCCAGCAGCTTTAGGCCGTCGGAAAGGAATGAGCAGTTCTTC
CASSFRPSERNEQFF
>NA|NA|13|TRBV5-1|TRBJ2-7
TGCGCCAGCAGCTTGAGCACGTCCGCCGAGCAGTACTTC
CASSLSTSAEQYF
>NA|TRBD1|19|TRBV3-1|TRBJ2-2
TGTGCCAGCAGCCAAGATGAGTCTTTCGAGACAGGGGACACCGGGGAGCTGTTTTTT
CASSQDESFETGDTGELFF
>few|TRBD1|16|TRBV5-5|TRBJ1-2
TGTGCCAGCAGCTTTTCGGGACAGGGGGCGTTCCATGGCTACACCTTC
CASSFSGQGAFHGYTF
>NA|NA|14|TRBV15|TRBJ1-2
TGTGCCACCAGCAGAGATCCCTGGGGCTATGGCTACACCTTC
CATSRDPWGYGYTF
>NA|NA|14|TRBV20-1|TRBJ1-1
TGCAGTGCTAGAGAAATTAGGGGCGGGACTGAAGCTTTCTTT
CSAREIRGGTEAFF
>few|TRBD1|14|TRBV10-3|TRBJ1-5
TGTGCCACCCTGGGACAGGGGGCCAATCAGCCCCAGCATTTT
CATLGQGANQPQHF
>few|NA|18|TRBV4-2|TRBJ1-1
TGTGCCAGCAGCCAAGAGTTAACTATCCTGGGCATGAACACTGAAGCTTTCTTT
CASSQELTILGMNTEAFF
>few|NA|13|TRBV21-1|TRBJ2-3
TGTGCCACCCCGCGCTTCAGCACAGATACGCAGTATTTT
CATPRFSTDTQYF
>few|TRBD2|17|TRBV29-1|TRBJ2-1
TGCAGCGTTGAAAGGCGGCGACTAGCGGGGGCGTCCAATGAGCAGTTCTTC
CSVERRRLAGASNEQFF
>NA|TRBD2|20|TRBV5-6|TRBJ2-6
TGTGCCAGCAGCTTGTTCGGGGGCCGGGGGGGACACTCTGGGGCCAACGTCCTGACTTTC
CASSLFGGRGGHSGANVLTF
>NA|NA|16|TRBV5-1|TRBJ2-1
TGCGCCAGCAGCTTGGTGGAGGGGATCCCCTACAATGAGCAGTTCTTC
CASSLVEGIPYNEQFF
>NA|NA|15|TRBV7-2|TRBJ2-1
TGTGCCAGCAGCCTCTCCGTGCTAGAGGGCTCTGAGCAGTTCTTC
CASSLSVLEGSEQFF
>few|NA|12|TRBV13|TRBJ1-2
TGTGCCAGCAAACTACAGGGCTATGGCTACACCTTC
CASKLQGYGYTF
>few|NA|12|TRBV11-2|TRBJ2-4
TGTGCCAGCAGCTTAGATTTGCACATTCAGTACTTC
CASSLDLHIQYF
>NA|NA|14|TRBV12-3/TRBV12-4|TRBJ2-1
TGTGCCAGCCGGGACATCCAAAGGTACAATGAGGAGTTCTTC
CASRDIQRYNEEFF
>few|NA|13|TRBV20-1|TRBJ1-2
TGCAGTGCTAGAGAAAATGCGGGCTATGGCTACACCTTC
CSARENAGYGYTF
>few|NA|13|TRBV6-2/TRBV6-3|TRBJ2-5
TGTGCCAGCCGGAGGAGCTTTCAAGAGACCCAGTACTTC
CASRRSFQETQYF
>few|NA|13|TRBV6-2/TRBV6-3|TRBJ1-2
TGTGCCAGCAGTTACGAGGGGGACTATGGCTACACCTTC
CASSYEGDYGYTF
>once|TRBD1|15|TRBV19|TRBJ2-2
TGTGCCAGTAGATTGGGACAGTGGGGCACCGGGGAGCTGTTTTTT
CASRLGQWGTGELFF
>once|NA|15|TRBV20-1|TRBJ1-1
TGCAGTGCTCCTGACAGGTCCCGGGGGAACACTGAAGCTTTCTTT
CSAPDRSRGNTEAFF
>NA|NA|15|TRBV20-1|TRBJ1-6
TGCAGTGCTAGGTACAGGGTGGATCGTAATTCACCCCTCCACTTT
CSARYRVDRNSPLHF
>few|NA|15|TRBV27|TRBJ2-7
TGTGCCAGCAGCCTCGGGGGGCCGGGATTCTACGAGCAGTACTTC
CASSLGGPGFYEQYF
>NA|NA|15|TRBV5-1|TRBJ2-1
TGCGCCAGCAGCGATGGGAACTCCCCCTACAATGAGCAGTTCTTC
CASSDGNSPYNEQFF
>few|NA|15|TRBV20-1|TRBJ1-5
TGCAGTGCTAGAGAAATGAAAGATAGCAATCAGCCCCAGCATTTT
CSAREMKDSNQPQHF
>NA|TRBD1|15|TRBV4-1|TRBJ1-3
TGCGCCAGCAGCCCCGTGGGACAGGGTGGGAACACCATATATTTT
CASSPVGQGGNTIYF
>many|NA|12|TRBV9|TRBJ2-1
TGTGCCAGCAGCGCCGACTACAATGAGCAGTTCTTC
CASSADYNEQFF
>NA|TRBD2|18|TRBV5-5|TRBJ2-7
TGTGCCAGCAGCTTGTCCGTTGGGGGTAGCGGGAGCTCCTACGAGCAGTACTTC
CASSLSVGGSGSSYEQYF